The rows below give T cell receptor beta chains drawn from one sample of a study of control samples from healthy donors and cancer patients. Data came from immunoSEQ multiplex PCR; TCRdb stores just in-frame clones and leaves some out. The sample holds fewer than 500,000 clones, 90% seen once. Material for sequencing was PBMCs. The origin of the receptors is a man in his forties with head and neck cancer. The CDR3 runs from the conserved cysteine through the conserved F or W. A D gene is named only where the DNA matches it firmly. Clone size is not always given. Where it is, it says once, few, many or a class for expanded clones.

>TRBD2|TRBV28|NA|TRBJ2-1
CASSPAPSGKDNEQFF
TGTGCCAGCAGCCCCGCCCCTAGCGGGAAGGACAATGAGCAGTTCTTC
>TRBD1|TRBV10-2|NA|TRBJ1-3
CASSTGQGNGNTIYF
TGCGCCAGCAGCACGGGACAGGGGAACGGAAACACCATATATTTT
>NA|TRBV6-5|NA|TRBJ1-1
CASRLISNTEAFF
TGTGCCAGCAGGCTTATATCGAACACTGAAGCTTTCTTT
>TRBD1|TRBV9|NA|TRBJ1-5
CASSVGTGFQPQHF
TGTGCCAGCAGCGTAGGGACAGGGTTTCAGCCCCAGCATTTT
>NA|TRBV14|NA|TRBJ2-3
CASSQDFRGSTDTQYF
TGTGCCAGCAGCCAAGATTTCCGGGGGAGCACAGATACGCAGTATTTT
>NA|TRBV28|NA|TRBJ2-7
CASSSDRDIYSYEQYF
TGTGCCAGCAGTTCCGACCGGGACATCTACTCCTACGAGCAGTACTTC
>TRBD1|TRBV24-1|NA|TRBJ2-7
CATSDPYQGVAYEQYF
TGTGCCACCAGCGATCCATACCAGGGGGTAGCCTACGAGCAGTACTTC
>TRBD2|TRBV6-5|once|TRBJ2-3
CASSYSGGPSDTQYF
TGTGCCAGCAGTTATAGCGGGGGGCCGTCGGATACGCAGTATTTT
>TRBD2|TRBV30|NA|TRBJ2-5
CAWSVGTSPGTQYF
TGTGCCTGGAGTGTAGGGACTAGCCCTGGGACCCAGTACTTC
>NA|TRBV20-1|NA|TRBJ2-1
CSVGEDIEQFF
TGCAGTGTTGGGGAGGACATCGAGCAGTTCTTC
>NA|TRBV21-1|NA|TRBJ2-6
CASSKMGDVSSSGANVLTF
TGTGCCAGCAGCAAAATGGGGGACGTTTCCAGCTCTGGGGCCAACGTCCTGACTTTC
>NA|TRBV5-1|NA|TRBJ2-2
CASQQNTGELFF
TGCGCCTCACAGCAGAACACCGGGGAGCTGTTTTTT
>TRBD2|TRBV7-3|NA|TRBJ2-3
CASSPGLAEFTDTQYF
TGTGCCAGCAGCCCGGGACTAGCGGAGTTCACAGATACGCAGTATTTT
>NA|TRBV27|NA|TRBJ2-7
CARTKMNGLYEQYF
TGTGCCAGAACCAAAATGAATGGCTTGTACGAGCAGTACTTC
>NA|TRBV4-3|NA|TRBJ2-3
CASSQGGVGGATDTQYF
TGCGCCAGCAGCCAAGGGGGAGTGGGGGGCGCGACAGATACGCAGTATTTT
>NA|TRBV7-3|NA|TRBJ2-7
CASSLKVSGDEQYF
TGTGCCAGCAGCTTAAAGGTTTCCGGGGACGAGCAGTACTTC
>TRBD1|TRBV7-6|NA|TRBJ1-1
CASSPRDRGPMNTEAFF
TGTGCCAGCAGCCCAAGGGACAGGGGGCCCATGAACACTGAAGCTTTCTTT
>TRBD2|TRBV4-3|NA|TRBJ2-2
CASSRLLAGGPAGELFF
TGCGCCAGCAGCCGATTACTAGCGGGGGGGCCAGCCGGGGAGCTGTTTTTT
>TRBD1|TRBV25-1|few|TRBJ2-7
CASSAPGQAYEQYF
TGTGCCAGCAGTGCCCCGGGACAGGCCTACGAGCAGTACTTC
>TRBD2|TRBV9|NA|TRBJ2-3
CASSGLAGGTSTDTQYF
TGTGCCAGCAGCGGACTAGCGGGGGGGACTAGCACAGATACGCAGTATTTT
>NA|TRBV2|NA|TRBJ2-1
CASSEMSGLVDEQFF
TGTGCCAGCAGTGAGATGTCGGGACTGGTAGATGAGCAGTTCTTC
>NA|TRBV2|NA|TRBJ1-1
CASSGRFMNTEAFF
TGTGCCAGCAGTGGCAGGTTCATGAACACTGAAGCTTTCTTT
>NA|TRBV19|NA|TRBJ1-1
CASSIDLRQAPKDTEAFF
TGTGCCAGTAGTATAGACCTCCGACAGGCTCCAAAGGACACTGAAGCTTTCTTT
>TRBD1|TRBV29-1|NA|TRBJ1-4
CSVLGTGTVHGWEKLFF
TGCAGCGTTCTCGGCACCGGGACAGTCCATGGGTGGGAAAAACTGTTTTTT
>NA|TRBV7-9|few|TRBJ2-7
CASQGPIGYEQYF
TGTGCCAGCCAGGGACCGATCGGGTACGAGCAGTACTTC
>TRBD1|TRBV15|NA|TRBJ2-5
CATSRSTGRQETQYF
TGTGCCACCAGCAGATCGACAGGGCGCCAAGAGACCCAGTACTTC
>NA|TRBV7-9|once|TRBJ1-2
CASSLGTVYGYTF
TGTGCCAGCAGCTTAGGGACGGTCTATGGCTACACCTTC
>TRBD1|TRBV28|NA|TRBJ1-5
CASRHTGGPPIQKPQHF
TGTGCCAGCAGGCACACAGGGGGACCCCCAATTCAGAAGCCCCAGCATTTT
>NA|TRBV27|NA|TRBJ2-7
CASRKESEQYF
TGTGCCAGCAGAAAAGAAAGCGAGCAGTACTTC
>NA|TRBV4-1|NA|TRBJ1-6
CASSQGAENYNSPLHF
TGCGCCAGCAGCCAAGGGGCTGAAAACTATAATTCACCCCTCCACTTT
>TRBD2|TRBV27|NA|TRBJ2-5
CASSAPGLDTRKTQYF
TGTGCCAGCAGTGCTCCGGGACTAGATACGAGAAAGACCCAGTACTTC
>NA|TRBV5-6|few|TRBJ1-4
CASSFYRKNEKLFF
TGTGCCAGCAGCTTCTATAGGAAAAATGAAAAACTGTTTTTT
>NA|TRBV28|once|TRBJ2-3
CASGGAQEGTDTQYF
TGTGCCAGCGGGGGGGCTCAGGAGGGGACAGATACGCAGTATTTT
>NA|TRBV4-3|NA|TRBJ1-1
CASSQLSENTEAFF
TGCGCCAGCAGCCAACTTTCTGAGAACACTGAAGCTTTCTTT
>TRBD1|TRBV3-1/TRBV3-2|NA|TRBJ2-7
CASSYGQGGEQYF
TGTGCCAGCAGCTACGGACAGGGTGGCGAGCAGTACTTC
>TRBD1|TRBV30|NA|TRBJ2-7
CAWIQEPGQGNEQYF
TGTGCCTGGATACAAGAACCGGGACAGGGGAACGAGCAGTACTTC
>NA|TRBV14|NA|TRBJ2-7
CASNLGRSYEQYF
TGTGCCAGCAACCTTGGCAGGTCCTACGAGCAGTACTTC
>NA|TRBV30|once|TRBJ1-1
CAWSVQTFTEAFF
TGTGCCTGGAGTGTACAGACATTCACTGAAGCTTTCTTT
>NA|TRBV28|NA|TRBJ1-4
CASSFPPRGEREKLFF
TGTGCCAGCAGTTTCCCCCCCAGGGGCGAAAGAGAAAAACTGTTTTTT
>TRBD2|TRBV29-1|NA|TRBJ2-5
CSYGLAAQETQYF
TGCAGCTATGGACTAGCGGCGCAAGAGACCCAGTACTTC
>TRBD2|TRBV5-1|NA|TRBJ2-5
CASSSDGTSRRETQYF
TGCGCCAGCAGCTCCGACGGGACTAGCAGAAGAGAGACCCAGTACTTC
>NA|TRBV15|NA|TRBJ1-6
CATRLSSYNSPLHF
TGTGCCACCCGCCTGAGCTCCTATAATTCACCCCTCCACTTT
>TRBD2|TRBV5-4|NA|TRBJ2-7
CASSLGLAGTLEQYF
TGTGCCAGCAGCTTGGGACTAGCGGGGACTCTAGAGCAGTACTTC
>NA|TRBV28|NA|TRBJ1-5
CASGGGLNQPQHF
TGTGCCAGCGGGGGGGGGCTCAATCAGCCCCAGCATTTT
>NA|TRBV12-3/TRBV12-4|NA|TRBJ1-2
CASSRGRTYGYTF
TGTGCCAGCAGTCGTGGACGGACCTATGGCTACACCTTC
>NA|TRBV7-2|NA|TRBJ1-4
CASSLGDVNEKLFF
TGTGCCAGCAGCTTAGGGGACGTTAATGAAAAACTGTTTTTT
>NA|TRBV4-2|NA|TRBJ1-5
CASSQAAGSNQPQHF
TGTGCCAGCAGCCAGGCCGCCGGTAGCAATCAGCCCCAGCATTTT
>NA|TRBV28|NA|TRBJ2-2
CASRNRGGTGELFF
TGTGCCAGCAGAAACAGGGGAGGCACCGGGGAGCTGTTTTTT
>NA|TRBV7-2|once|TRBJ2-5
CASSLSLEETQYF
TGTGCCAGCAGCTTATCGTTGGAAGAGACCCAGTACTTC